This TCR beta chain is drawn from a study of blood T cell repertoires in COVID-19. V shed 0 bases, J shed 3 bases, and the junction held 7 bases outside the gene matches. The CDR3 length is 16 residues. Germline lookup yields CDR1 SGHRS and CDR2 YFSETQ. Profiling relied on immunoSEQ multiplex PCR, and the TCRdb table lists in-frame clones only, not all of them. The sample includes about 150,000 clones, 75% to 90% of them seen just once. Material for sequencing was peripheral blood. The chain recombines TRBV5-1 with TRBJ2-7; 9 bases line up with TRBD1. This TCR was recovered from a woman between 65 and 79 years old with acute or convalescent COVID-19. CDR3 region: CASSLGPRDRDYEQYF. As DNA, the CDR3 is TGCGCCAGCAGCTTGGGCCCCCGGGACAGGGACTACGAGCAGTACTTC.